These 9 T cell receptor beta chains were sequenced from one sample in a study of cytomegalovirus exposure and HLA in healthy donors. Both 60 Vbeta primers and 13 Jbeta primers went into the PCR. Assay: immunoSEQ multiplex PCR; the TCRdb copy retains only in-frame clones and omits some. This repertoire shows about 120,000 clones, 70% to 80% found once; its top ten account for about 3%. The sequenced sample was PBMCs. The source is a woman in her forties in good health and CMV-seropositive.

To note about this clone: Distinct nucleotide sequences in the sample also encode this CDR3. The chain has TRBV6-5 and TRBJ2-7; a weak D match, TRBD2 (6 bases). The CDR3 is 14 residues long. Looked up from germline, CDR1 is MNHEY and CDR2 is SVGAGI. Trimming shortened V by 2 bases and J by 0 bases, and 8 bases separated the two germline ends. The CDR3 DNA follows: TGTGCCAGCAGTTACGGAGGGAACTCCTACGAGCAGTACTTC. Its protein product is CASSYGGNSYEQYF.

This clone showed up just once. V and J are TRBV14 and TRBJ2-7; D possibly corresponds to TRBD2 (6 bases). V was pared by 1 base and J by 0 bases, with 16 bases between. This CDR3 spans 17 amino acids. The germline CDR1 and CDR2 sequences are SGHDN and FVKESK. The CDR3 DNA reads as TGTGCCAGCAGCCAAGTCGGAGGGGCCAATAGCTCCTACGAGCAGTACTTC. Translation: CASSQVGGANSSYEQYF.

The rearrangement uses TRBV4-3 and TRBJ2-1, with 9 bases fitting TRBD2. V trimming: 0 bases; J trimming: 3 bases; junction bases outside the gene matches: 21. Germline CDR1 reads LGHNA; CDR2 reads YSLEER. The CDR3 totals 22 residues. The CDR3 sequence is CASSQDAAGGVGKSPLYNEQFF. DNA for the CDR3: TGCGCCAGCAGCCAAGATGCAGCGGGAGGCGTCGGGAAAAGCCCGCTCTACAATGAGCAGTTCTTC.

The V and J genes are TRBV15 and TRBJ1-4, with a weak D call TRBD1 (5 bases). CDR1 LNHNV and CDR2 YYDKDF come from the germline V gene (reference sequence). Trimming took off 0 bases at V and 5 bases at J, with 19 bases between the two ends. The CDR3 extends over 18 amino acids. In DNA, the CDR3 is TGTGCCACCAGCAGAGATAATCAGGGCGCGAGTATGAATGAAAAACTGTTTTTT. Protein product: CATSRDNQGASMNEKLFF.

This chain links TRBV2 with TRBJ2-3, with 8 bases matching TRBD2. J was trimmed by 3 bases and V by 8 bases; bases with no gene match: 7. The CDR3 consists of 14 residues. Germline V gene data show CDR1 as SNHLY and CDR2 as FYNNEI. The CDR3 reads CASDRGGGTDTQYF. The CDR3 nucleotides are TGTGCCAGCGATCGGGGGGGCGGGACAGATACGCAGTATTTT.

This clone was seen just once. V and J are TRBV13 and TRBJ2-1, with D unclear. Per the germline V gene, CDR1 is PRHDT and CDR2 is FYEKMQ (reference sequence). The V end was cut by 1 base, the J end by 0 bases, with 7 bases between. There are 15 residues in the CDR3. CDR3 nucleotide sequence: TGTGCCAGCAGCTTAGCACAGAGCTCCTACAATGAGCAGTTCTTC. As protein: CASSLAQSSYNEQFF. Variable domain in full (rest from reference TRBV13 and TRBJ2-1): AAGVIQSPRHLIKEKRETATLKCYPIPRHDTVYWYQQGPGQDPQFLISFYEKMQSDKGSIPDRFSAQQFSDYHSELNMSSLELGDSALYFCASSLAQSSYNEQFFGPGTRLTVL.

The chain combines TRBV5-1 with TRBJ1-5, with D uncertain. The V and J ends lost 1 base and 3 bases respectively, with 11 bases between them. The CDR3 runs to 15 residues. The germline gives CDR1 SGHRS, CDR2 YFSETQ. The CDR3 spells CASSLSGGVNQPQHF. The DNA for the CDR3 is TGCGCCAGCAGCTTGAGCGGCGGAGTCAATCAGCCCCAGCATTTT.

The CDR3, as DNA: TGCGCCAGCAAACCGGGACAGGGACACTACAATGAGCAGTTCTTC. This encodes CASKPGQGHYNEQFF. The V call is TRBV10-1, the J call TRBJ2-1, with 9 bases identical to TRBD1. Per germline, CDR1 WNHNN and CDR2 SYGVQD (reference sequence). The CDR3 sequence is 15 residues long. The ends lost 7 bases at V and 3 bases at J; junction bases unmatched: 7.

V gene TRBV5-8 combines with J gene TRBJ1-6; 7 nucleotides line up with TRBD1. The V segment lost 4 bases and the J segment 8 bases; nucleotides outside the gene matches: 12. There are 16 residues in the CDR3. Germline V gives CDR1 SGHTS, CDR2 YDEGEE. The CDR3 DNA reads TGTGCCAGCAGCGTCTACAGGGGAGCGGTGGATTCACCCCTCCACTTT. Translation: CASSVYRGAVDSPLHF.